The clone carrying this TCR beta chain turned up a few times. Its antigen is still unknown. This CDR3 has 16 residues. CDR1 and CDR2 from the germline V gene are SNHLY and FYNNEI. The V and J ends lost 6 bases and 2 bases respectively, with 16 bases between them. The primer mix had 60 Vbeta and 13 Jbeta primers. Authors' processing steps: About 11 million of the 80 million or so unique TCR beta chains counted in a later analysis were shared. The protocol was immunoSEQ multiplex PCR, while the TCRdb copy is restricted to in-frame clones and leaves out a portion. V and J calls and clone size follow that table, whereas D and trimming were derived from the DNA. The table shows about 140,000 clones, with roughly three fifths occurring only once. These data are taken from a study of cytomegalovirus exposure and HLA in healthy donors. Study context: The early release's HLA-typed donors yielded tens of millions of unique TCRs. Study conclusions and caveats: A few CMV-associated chains were confirmed in vitro to be specific for CMV antigens.

V and J are TRBV2 and TRBJ1-4; TRBD1 is a possible D gene (6 bases). The source material was PBMCs. The clonotype was recovered from a woman aged 55 to 70 in good health and CMV-seronegative. This chain's CDR3 is CASRPGQGNTNEKLFF. CDR3 coding DNA: TGTGCCAGCAGGCCGGGGCAGGGGAATACTAATGAAAAACTGTTTTTT.